This note documents a single T cell receptor (beta chain) sequence. What it recognizes is unknown. Deletions cut 6 bases from V and 10 bases from J, with 19 bases between. This CDR3 comprises 15 residues. CDR1 is MNHEY and CDR2 is SVGAGI in the germline V gene. The study ran its PCR with 60 Vbeta and 13 Jbeta primers. Only in-frame clones appear in the TCRdb table, and some are missing; sequencing was by immunoSEQ multiplex PCR. This sample carries over 110,000 clones, over 60% of them seen once, and the ten largest clones take approximately 1.2%. All donors participated as healthy donors of bone marrow. This entry comes from a study of cytomegalovirus exposure and HLA in healthy donors. Points from the study as a whole: The authors later linked a missense DCLRE1C variant to TCR beta V- and J-gene trimming. In terms of immune exposure information, only CMV serostatus was available. Specific recognition of CMV antigens was confirmed in vitro for a few chains (all CMV-associated).

The chain employs TRBV6-5 and TRBJ1-6, with a possible D match to TRBD1 (6 bases). This clonotype was sampled from a male donor in good health and CMV-seropositive. The specimen sequenced was PBMCs. Here the CDR3 reads CASSSLTGGGSPLHF. As DNA, the CDR3 is TGTGCCAGCAGCTCCCTGACAGGTGGAGGATCACCCCTCCACTTT.